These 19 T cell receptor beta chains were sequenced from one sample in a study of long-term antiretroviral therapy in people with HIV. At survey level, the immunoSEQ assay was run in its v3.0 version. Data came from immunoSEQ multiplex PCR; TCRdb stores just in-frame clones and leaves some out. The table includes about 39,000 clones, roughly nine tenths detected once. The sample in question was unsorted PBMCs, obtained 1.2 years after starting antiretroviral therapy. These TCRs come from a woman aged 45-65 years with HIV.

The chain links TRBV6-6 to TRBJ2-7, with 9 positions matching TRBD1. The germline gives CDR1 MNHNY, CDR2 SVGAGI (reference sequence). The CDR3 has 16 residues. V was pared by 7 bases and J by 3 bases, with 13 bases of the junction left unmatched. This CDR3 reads CASTTTRDRAVYEQYF. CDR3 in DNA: TGTGCCAGCACCACAACTCGGGACAGGGCCGTCTACGAGCAGTACTTC.

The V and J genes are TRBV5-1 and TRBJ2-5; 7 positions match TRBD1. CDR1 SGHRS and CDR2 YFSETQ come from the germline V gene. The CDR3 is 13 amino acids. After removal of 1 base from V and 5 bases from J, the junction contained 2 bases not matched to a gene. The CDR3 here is CASSLTGVETQYF. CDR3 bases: TGCGCCAGCAGCTTGACAGGGGTTGAGACCCAGTACTTC.

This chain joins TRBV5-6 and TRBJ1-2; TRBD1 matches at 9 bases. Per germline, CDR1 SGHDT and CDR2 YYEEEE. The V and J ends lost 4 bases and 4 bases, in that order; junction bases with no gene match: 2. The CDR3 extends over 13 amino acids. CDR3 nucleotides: TGTGCCAGCAGCCCGGACAGGGGCTATGGCTACACCTTC. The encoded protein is CASSPDRGYGYTF. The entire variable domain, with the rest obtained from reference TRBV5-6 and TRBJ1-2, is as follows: DAGVTQSPTHLIKTRGQQVTLRCSPKSGHDTVSWYQQALGQGPQFIFQYYEEEERQRGNFPDRFSGHQFPNYSSELNVNALLLGDSALYLCASSPDRGYGYTFGSGTRLTVV.

This CDR3 reads CASPHPTRQHYEQYF. CDR3 DNA: TGTGCCAGCCCCCATCCTACCCGGCAGCACTACGAGCAGTACTTC. This sequence joins TRBV6-5 and TRBJ2-7; no clear D gene. This CDR3 has 15 residues. Germline V CDR1 and CDR2: MNHEY, SVGAGI. The germline V and J ends were trimmed by 8 bases and 3 bases, with 20 bases remaining between them.

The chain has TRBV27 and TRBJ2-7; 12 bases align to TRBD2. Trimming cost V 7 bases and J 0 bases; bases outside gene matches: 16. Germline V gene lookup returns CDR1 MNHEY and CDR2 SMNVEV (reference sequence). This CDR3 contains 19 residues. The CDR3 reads CASNPLALAGGPYSYEQYF. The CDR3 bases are TGTGCCAGCAACCCCTTGGCACTAGCGGGGGGCCCCTACTCCTACGAGCAGTACTTC.

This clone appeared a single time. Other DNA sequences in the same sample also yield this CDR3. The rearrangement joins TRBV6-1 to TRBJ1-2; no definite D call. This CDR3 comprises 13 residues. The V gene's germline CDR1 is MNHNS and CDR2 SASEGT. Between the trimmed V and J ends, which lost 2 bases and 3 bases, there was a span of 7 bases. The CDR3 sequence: CASSESGDYGYTF. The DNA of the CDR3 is TGTGCCAGCAGTGAATCAGGCGACTATGGCTACACCTTC.

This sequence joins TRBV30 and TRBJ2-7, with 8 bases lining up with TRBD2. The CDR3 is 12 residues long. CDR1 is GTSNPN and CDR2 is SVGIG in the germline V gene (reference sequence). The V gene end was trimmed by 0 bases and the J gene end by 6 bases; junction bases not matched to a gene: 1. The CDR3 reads CAWSVRGGEQYF. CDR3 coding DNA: TGTGCCTGGAGTGTCCGGGGGGGCGAGCAGTACTTC.

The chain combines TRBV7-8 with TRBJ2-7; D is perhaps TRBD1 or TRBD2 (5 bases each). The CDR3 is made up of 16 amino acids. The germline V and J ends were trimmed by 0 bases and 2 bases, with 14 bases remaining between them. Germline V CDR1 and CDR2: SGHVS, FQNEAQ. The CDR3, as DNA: TGTGCCAGCAGCTTAGCGGGGACCTCTCTTCCCTACGAGCAGTACTTC. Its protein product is CASSLAGTSLPYEQYF.

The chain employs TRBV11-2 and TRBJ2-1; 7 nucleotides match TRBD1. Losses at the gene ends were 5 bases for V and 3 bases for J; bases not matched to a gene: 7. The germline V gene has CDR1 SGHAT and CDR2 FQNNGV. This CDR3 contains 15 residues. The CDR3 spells CASSQIRDSYNEQFF. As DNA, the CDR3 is TGTGCCAGCAGCCAAATCCGGGACAGCTACAATGAGCAGTTCTTC.

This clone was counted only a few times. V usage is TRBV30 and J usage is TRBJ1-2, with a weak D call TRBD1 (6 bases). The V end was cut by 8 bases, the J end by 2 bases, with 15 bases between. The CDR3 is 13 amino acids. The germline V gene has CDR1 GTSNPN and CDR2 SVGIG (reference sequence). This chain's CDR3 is CAEGGPGNYGYTF. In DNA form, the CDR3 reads TGTGCCGAAGGGGGGCCCGGGAACTATGGCTACACCTTC.

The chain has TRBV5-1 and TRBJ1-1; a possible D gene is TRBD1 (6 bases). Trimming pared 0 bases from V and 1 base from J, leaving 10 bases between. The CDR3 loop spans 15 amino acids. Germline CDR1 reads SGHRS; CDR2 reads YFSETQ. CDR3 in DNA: TGCGCCAGCAGCTTGGAAGGGGGGGAGAACACTGAAGCTTTCTTT. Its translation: CASSLEGGENTEAFF.

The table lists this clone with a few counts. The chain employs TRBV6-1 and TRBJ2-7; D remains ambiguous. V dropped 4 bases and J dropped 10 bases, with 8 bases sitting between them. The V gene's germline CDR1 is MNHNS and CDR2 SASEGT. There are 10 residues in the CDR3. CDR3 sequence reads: CASSAQPQYF. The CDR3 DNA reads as TGTGCCAGCAGTGCACAGCCTCAGTACTTC.

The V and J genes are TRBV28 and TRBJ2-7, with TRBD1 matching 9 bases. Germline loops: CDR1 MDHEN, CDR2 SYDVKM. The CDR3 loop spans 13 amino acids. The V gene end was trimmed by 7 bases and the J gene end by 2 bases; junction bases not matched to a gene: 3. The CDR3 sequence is CASKRQGAYEQYF. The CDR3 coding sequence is TGTGCCAGCAAGCGACAGGGGGCCTACGAGCAGTACTTC. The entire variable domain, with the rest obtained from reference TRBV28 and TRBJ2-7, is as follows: DVKVTQSSRYLVKRTGEKVFLECVQDMDHENMFWYRQDPGLGLRLIYFSYDVKMKEKGDIPEGYSVSREKKERFSLILESASTNQTSMYLCASKRQGAYEQYFGPGTRLTVT.

CDR3 protein: CASSRRGPPLDTIYF. The DNA of the CDR3 is TGTGCCAGCAGCCGACGGGGCCCGCCTTTGGACACCATATATTTT. This chain uses TRBV7-2 with TRBJ1-3; D may be TRBD1 (5 bases). Trimming left V 5 bases short and J 8 bases short, with 19 bases between. Germline V lookup: CDR1 SGHTA, CDR2 FQGNSA. CDR3 length equals 15 residues.

The CDR3, as DNA: TGTGCCAGCAGCTTATCTGCGGGGCGCGCTGAAGCTTTCTTT. It yields the protein CASSLSAGRAEAFF. V gene TRBV7-3 combines with J gene TRBJ1-1; D may be TRBD1 (5 bases). Trimming cost V 2 bases and J 6 bases, with 13 bases left between them. Germline CDR1 SGHTA, CDR2 FQGTGA. The CDR3 loop spans 14 amino acids. Drawing the rest from reference TRBV7-3 and TRBJ1-1, the complete variable domain is GAGVSQTPSNKVTEKGKYVELRCDPISGHTALYWYRQSLGQGPEFLIYFQGTGAADDSGLPNDRFFAVRPEGSVSTLKIQRTERGDSAVYLCASSLSAGRAEAFFGQGTRLTVV.

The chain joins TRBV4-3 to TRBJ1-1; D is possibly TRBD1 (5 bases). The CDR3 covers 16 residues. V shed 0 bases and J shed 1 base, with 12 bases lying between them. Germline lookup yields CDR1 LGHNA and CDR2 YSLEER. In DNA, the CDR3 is TGCGCCAGCAGCCAAGATGGCGAGGGGACGAACACTGAAGCTTTCTTT. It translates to CASSQDGEGTNTEAFF.

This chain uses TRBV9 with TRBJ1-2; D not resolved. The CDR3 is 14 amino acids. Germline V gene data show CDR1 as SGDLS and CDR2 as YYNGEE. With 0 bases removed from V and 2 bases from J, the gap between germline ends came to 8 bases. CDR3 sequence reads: CASSVVGQNYGYTF. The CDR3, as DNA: TGTGCCAGCAGCGTAGTCGGGCAGAACTATGGCTACACCTTC.

The CDR3 sequence: CASQGGGGGEQFF. The CDR3 bases are TGTGCCAGCCAAGGCGGGGGGGGCGGTGAGCAGTTCTTC. The V and J genes are TRBV25-1 and TRBJ2-1; 9 nucleotides match TRBD2. The CDR3 is 13 amino acids. Germline V gene lookup returns CDR1 MGHDK and CDR2 SYGVNS. J was trimmed by 9 bases and V by 8 bases; bases with no gene match: 8.

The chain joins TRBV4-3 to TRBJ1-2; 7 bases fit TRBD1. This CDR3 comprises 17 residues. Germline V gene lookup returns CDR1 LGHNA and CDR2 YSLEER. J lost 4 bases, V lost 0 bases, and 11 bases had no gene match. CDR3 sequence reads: CASSQEVLTGTLYGYTF. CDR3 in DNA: TGCGCCAGCAGCCAAGAGGTTTTGACAGGGACCCTCTATGGCTACACCTTC.